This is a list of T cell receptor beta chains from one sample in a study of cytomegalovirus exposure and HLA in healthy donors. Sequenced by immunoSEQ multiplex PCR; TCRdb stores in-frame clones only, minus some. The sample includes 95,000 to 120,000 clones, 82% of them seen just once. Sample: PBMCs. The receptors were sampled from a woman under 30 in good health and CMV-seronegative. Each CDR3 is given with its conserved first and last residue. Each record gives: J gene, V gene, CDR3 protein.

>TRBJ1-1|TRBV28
CASSLDREGVGEAFF
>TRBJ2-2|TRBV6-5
CASSSLSSPGELFF
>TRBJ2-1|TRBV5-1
CASSWGDRDEQFF
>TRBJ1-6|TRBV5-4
CASSLTGGDSPLHF
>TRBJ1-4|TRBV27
CASRRTREEKLFF
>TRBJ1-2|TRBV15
CATSLAGTSGSYTF
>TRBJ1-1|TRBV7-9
CASSLGQENTEAFF
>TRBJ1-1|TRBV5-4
CASSLGVRNTEAFF
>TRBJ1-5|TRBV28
CASNDWEGSQPQHF
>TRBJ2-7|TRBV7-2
CASSLLSLAASEEQYF
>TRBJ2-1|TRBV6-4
CASSPSGRGFYNEQFF
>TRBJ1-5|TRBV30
CACETAGSNQPQHF
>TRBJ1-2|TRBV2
CATNREHSYGYTF
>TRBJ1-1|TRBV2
CASSADQGWVNTEAFF
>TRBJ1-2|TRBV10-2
CASSAAGDYGYTF
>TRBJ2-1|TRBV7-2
CASSWTPEGEQFF
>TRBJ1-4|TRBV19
CASTGQYNEKLFF
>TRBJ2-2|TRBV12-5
CASGSSWARAEELFF
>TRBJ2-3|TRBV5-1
CASSRYGRATDTQYF
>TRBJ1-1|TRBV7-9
CASNWGGANTEAFF
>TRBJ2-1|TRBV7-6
CASSPYLAGGYNEQFF
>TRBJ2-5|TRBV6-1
CASSWDRVGETQYF
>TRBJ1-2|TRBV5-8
CASSFETGTGYTF
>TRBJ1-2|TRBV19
CASSIAREFGYTF